A single sample is the source of the 16 T cell receptor beta chains below, sequenced in a study of beta chain features in type 1 diabetes. No antigen has been identified for these receptors. Expressed TCRB transcripts were sequenced, since all the RNA that had been isolated was reverse transcribed. TCRdb's table, derived via immunoSEQ multiplex PCR, lists solely in-frame clones and lacks some. The sample gives about 270,000 clones, 13% to 15% of which show up once; 0.017% is in the top ten. The study, taken as a whole, reports: Type 1 diabetes patients showed a moderate but significant shortening of TCRB CDR3s in all four CD4+ subsets.

Source material: naive CD4+ T cells from blood. Every receptor here comes from a man aged 25 to 40 with type 1 diabetes.

The chain employs TRBV5-1 and TRBJ2-6; D possibly corresponds to TRBD1 (6 bases). CDR1 is SGHRS and CDR2 is YFSETQ in the germline V gene. The CDR3 totals 17 residues. Trimming took 0 bases from V and 0 from J, leaving 10 bases between them. The CDR3 reads CASSLARTASGANVLTF. The CDR3 nucleotides read TGCGCCAGCAGCTTGGCCAGGACAGCCTCTGGGGCCAACGTCCTGACTTTC.

This clone was seen a handful of times. An end of the junction differs from the germline gene, which may be a read error. The chain links TRBV20-1 to TRBJ2-1; D remains unclear. The length of the CDR3 is 10 residues. Germline CDR1 and CDR2: DFQATT and SNEGSKA (reference sequence). Written as DNA, the CDR3 is TGCAGTGCTAGTGCGGCTACGCCGGTCTTC. Translating gives CSASAATPVF.

This clone was observed a handful of times. The chain carries TRBV6-6 and TRBJ1-1, with D possibly being TRBD1 (6 bases). V lost 10 bases and J 1 base, leaving 10 bases between the germline ends. Germline V lookup: CDR1 MNHNY, CDR2 SVGAGI (reference sequence). The CDR3 contains 12 residues. CDR3 loop: CATLDRNTEAFF. The DNA for the CDR3 is TGTGCCACCCTGGACAGGAACACTGAAGCTTTCTTT.

Only a few counts were recorded for this clone. The chain is built from TRBV7-9 and TRBJ2-2; 12 positions agree with TRBD2. The CDR3 is made up of 18 amino acids. CDR1 and CDR2 from the germline V gene are SEHNR and FQNEAQ (reference sequence). V was pared by 4 bases and J by 0 bases, with 6 bases of the junction left unmatched. CDR3 coding DNA: TGTGCCAGCAGCTCCCCCCGGACTAGCGGGACGAACACCGGGGAGCTGTTTTTT. It translates to CASSSPRTSGTNTGELFF. Looking up the rest from reference TRBV7-9 and TRBJ2-2 gives the full variable domain: DTGVSQNPRHKITKRGQNVTFRCDPISEHNRLYWYRQTLGQGPEFLTYFQNEAQLEKSRLLSDRFSAERPKGSFSTLEIQRTEQGDSAMYLCASSSPRTSGTNTGELFFGEGSRLTVL.

The J gene is TRBJ2-7, the V gene TRBV20-1; D might be TRBD2 (6 bases). Looked up from germline, CDR1 is DFQATT and CDR2 is SNEGSKA (reference sequence). CDR3 size: 11 residues. The V end lost 6 bases, the J end lost 6 bases, and 12 bases lay between the germline ends. In DNA, the CDR3 is TGCAGTGCCCGCGGGGCTCCCGAGCAGTACTTC. The encoded protein is CSARGAPEQYF.

The chain carries TRBV15 and TRBJ2-3; 7 bases map to TRBD1. Trimming took 4 bases from V and 1 from J; bases not matched to a gene: 5. This CDR3 contains 15 residues. Germline V gene sequence: CDR1 LNHNV, CDR2 YYDKDF (reference sequence). Here the CDR3 DNA reads TGTGCCACCAGCAAAGGGACAGAGCGCACAGATACGCAGTATTTT. It translates to CATSKGTERTDTQYF.

The chain employs TRBV15 and TRBJ2-7; possibly TRBD2 for D (6 bases). Trimming removed 0 bases from V and 5 bases from J, with 14 bases in between. This CDR3 is built from 15 residues. CDR1 LNHNV and CDR2 YYDKDF come from the germline V gene (reference sequence). CDR3 amino acids: CATSRDRFGGNEQYF. As DNA, the CDR3 is TGTGCCACCAGCAGAGATCGTTTTGGCGGGAACGAGCAGTACTTC.

This clone has just a few counts. V and J are TRBV29-1 and TRBJ2-1; 7 bases are shared with TRBD1. From germline, CDR1 is SQVTM and CDR2 ANQGSEA. Trimming removed 5 bases from V and 11 bases from J; junction bases left unmatched: 15. The CDR3 covers 14 residues. The CDR3 spells CSVTTPPGQQQQFF. DNA for the CDR3: TGCAGCGTTACTACGCCCCCGGGACAGCAACAGCAGTTCTTC.

This sequence joins TRBV5-1 and TRBJ1-1; possible D gene TRBD1, 6 bases. The CDR3 has 13 residues. Germline lookup yields CDR1 SGHRS and CDR2 YFSETQ. V lost 2 bases and J lost 5, with 10 bases in between. The CDR3 loop is CASSLQGKTEAFF. DNA of the CDR3: TGCGCCAGCAGCTTACAGGGAAAAACTGAAGCTTTCTTT. The variable domain in full, completed from reference TRBV5-1 and TRBJ1-1, reads KAGVTQTPRYLIKTRGQQVTLSCSPISGHRSVSWYQQTPGQGLQFLFEYFSETQRNKGNFPGRFSGRQFSNSRSEMNVSTLELGDSALYLCASSLQGKTEAFFGQGTRLTVV.

This clone occurred a few times. V and J are TRBV18 and TRBJ2-7, with TRBD2 identical over 14 bases. Trimming at V came to 4 bases and at J to 5 bases, leaving 7 bases not matched to a gene. The V gene's germline CDR1 is KGHSH and CDR2 LQKENI. The length of the CDR3 is 16 residues. The CDR3 nucleotides are TGTGCCAGCTCACAGGGACTAGCGGGAGCTGTAGACGAGCAGTACTTC. It codes for CASSQGLAGAVDEQYF. Using reference TRBV18 and TRBJ2-7 for the parts outside the CDR3, the full variable domain is NAGVMQNPRHLVRRRGQEARLRCSPMKGHSHVYWYRQLPEEGLKFMVYLQKENIIDESGMPKERFSAEFPKEGPSILRIQQVVRGDSAAYFCASSQGLAGAVDEQYFGPGTRLTVT.

The J gene is TRBJ2-3, the V gene TRBV6-6, with TRBD2 identical over 7 bases. The CDR3 loop spans 14 amino acids. Germline assignment: CDR1 MNHNY and CDR2 SVGAGI (reference sequence). With 0 bases clipped from V and 8 bases from J, the junction kept 5 bases outside the gene matches. The CDR3 DNA sequence: TGTGCCAGCAGTTACTCCGGGTTAGCGGGTACGCAGTATTTT. Translated: CASSYSGLAGTQYF.

This clone appeared a few times. This chain links TRBV27 with TRBJ2-7; D might be TRBD1 (5 bases). This CDR3 is built from 13 residues. Looked up from germline, CDR1 is MNHEY and CDR2 is SMNVEV (reference sequence). Trimming took off 6 bases at V and 5 bases at J, with 14 bases between the two ends. The CDR3 region has the DNA TGTGCCAGCAGGATTCCAACAGGAAACGAGCAGTACTTC. This sequence encodes CASRIPTGNEQYF.

This clone was detected only once. This chain joins TRBV11-2 and TRBJ2-5, with unresolved D. The germline CDR1 and CDR2 sequences are SGHAT and FQNNGV. This CDR3 comprises 14 residues. Trimming shortened V by 5 bases and J by 5 bases, and 15 bases separated the two germline ends. The CDR3 here is CASSPPHRFETQYF. The CDR3 region has the DNA TGTGCCAGCAGCCCACCCCACCGGTTTGAGACCCAGTACTTC.

This clone has just a few counts. This chain connects TRBV4-2 to TRBJ1-5, with D unresolved. In germline, CDR1 is LGHNA, CDR2 YNFKEQ. V lost 0 bases to trimming and J lost 6 bases, with 9 bases between them. CDR3 length: 14 amino acids. CDR3 in DNA: TGTGCCAGCAGCCAAGATCTAATTGGTCAGCCCCAGCATTTT. Its protein product is CASSQDLIGQPQHF.

The CDR3 protein is CASSFGAQGGDEQYF. The CDR3 DNA reads as TGTGCCAGCAGTTTTGGGGCACAGGGTGGCGACGAGCAGTACTTC. The chain recombines TRBV28 with TRBJ2-7; maybe TRBD1 (6 bases). The CDR3 has 15 residues. The V gene lost 3 bases and the J gene lost 5 bases, with 17 bases spanning the gap. Germline CDR1 and CDR2: MDHEN and SYDVKM.

This clone was counted only a few times. The chain is built from TRBV6-6 and TRBJ1-4; D is perhaps TRBD1 (5 bases). Trimming stripped 0 bases from V and 7 bases from J, with 12 bases between. Germline V gives CDR1 MNHNY, CDR2 SVGAGI (reference sequence). CDR3 length: 15 residues. CDR3: CASSYSGGEAEKLFF. CDR3 bases: TGTGCCAGCAGTTACTCTGGAGGGGAGGCTGAAAAACTGTTTTTT.